One and the same sample provided the 28 T cell receptor beta chains below, sequenced in a study of cytomegalovirus exposure and HLA in healthy donors. This PCR relied on a set of 60 Vbeta primers and 13 Jbeta primers. Method: immunoSEQ multiplex PCR; TCRdb's copy keeps in-frame clones and lacks some. The repertoire has about 220,000 clones, around 75% of them found once; the top ten carry roughly 2%. The sequenced material came from PBMCs. The receptors shown here come from a young woman in good health and CMV-seronegative.

This sequence joins TRBV13 and TRBJ2-7, with 11 bases aligning to TRBD1. The germline V gene has CDR1 PRHDT and CDR2 FYEKMQ (reference sequence). Losses at the gene ends were 4 bases for V and 5 bases for J; bases not matched to a gene: 13. The CDR3 is 17 residues long. CDR3 nucleotide sequence: TGTGCCAGCAGCTACGCTGGACAGGGGGCTTCAAGCAACGAGCAGTACTTC. Its protein is CASSYAGQGASSNEQYF.

The chain joins TRBV11-2 to TRBJ1-2; no reliable D call. The CDR3 consists of 13 residues. CDR1 is SGHAT and CDR2 is FQNNGV in the germline V gene. V lost 6 bases to trimming and J lost 8 bases, with 16 bases between them. The CDR3 coding sequence is TGTGCCAGCAGACAAGTCGGGGTGCAAGGCTACACCTTC. It is translated as CASRQVGVQGYTF.

V usage is TRBV11-3 and J usage is TRBJ2-5; 13 bases map to TRBD2. The V gene's germline CDR1 is SGHNT and CDR2 YENEEA. This CDR3 comprises 16 residues. J gave up 2 bases and V 5 bases, and 5 bases lay outside the gene matches. DNA of the CDR3: TGTGCCAGCAGCCCGACTAGCGGGGGGCTTCAAGAGACCCAGTACTTC. As protein: CASSPTSGGLQETQYF.

The J gene is TRBJ1-1, the V gene TRBV25-1, with 8 positions matching TRBD1. The CDR3 runs 16 residues. Losses at the gene ends were 2 bases for V and 1 base for J; bases not matched to a gene: 6. Per germline, CDR1 MGHDK and CDR2 SYGVNS. The CDR3 DNA reads as TGTGCCAGCAGTGAACTAGGAGGGACAGGGAACACTGAAGCTTTCTTT. It is translated as CASSELGGTGNTEAFF.

Of note for this clone: Compared with germline, one end of the junction differs, possibly owing to a read error. The V gene is TRBV4-1, the J gene TRBJ1-5, with 9 bases matching TRBD1. CDR1 and CDR2 (germline): MGHRA, YSYEKL. This CDR3 comprises 13 residues. The CDR3 nucleotides are TGCGCCAGCAGCCAAGAGAAGGGGGACAGGGCCGATTTT. It codes for CASSQEKGDRADF.

The chain uses TRBV13 and TRBJ1-2, with D unclear. The CDR3 has 12 residues. The V gene lost 5 bases and the J gene lost 8 bases, with 12 bases spanning the gap. Germline V CDR1 and CDR2: PRHDT, FYEKMQ (reference sequence). Here the CDR3 reads CASSGTVEGYTF. CDR3 DNA sequence: TGTGCCAGCAGCGGAACAGTTGAAGGCTACACCTTC.

In this sample, this clone turned up a few times. J is TRBJ2-7 and V is TRBV7-8, with 9 bases lining up with TRBD1. Germline V lookup: CDR1 SGHVS, CDR2 FQNEAQ. The CDR3 length is 14 residues. The V and J ends lost 5 bases and 1 base, in that order; junction bases with no gene match: 3. CDR3 sequence: CASSMDRGSYEQYF. The CDR3 DNA reads TGTGCCAGCAGCATGGACAGGGGTTCCTACGAGCAGTACTTC.

This clone has only a few counts. A much larger clone differs by one base, so this may be a read error. It is likely a read error, because the conserved phenylalanine at the end of the CDR3 is missing. The chain is built from TRBV5-6 and TRBJ1-1; possible D gene TRBD1, 6 bases. Germline-derived CDR1 and CDR2 are SGHDT and YYEEEE. The ends were cut back, 6 bases at V and 4 bases at J, with 13 bases in the middle. The CDR3 contains 13 residues. As DNA, the CDR3 is TGTGCCAGCAAGGTACAGGGAAGCACTGAAGCTTTCTTG. Its protein product is CASKVQGSTEAFL.

This sequence joins TRBV5-1 and TRBJ2-3; D call uncertain. Germline V lookup: CDR1 SGHRS, CDR2 YFSETQ. CDR3 size: 13 residues. Trimming left V 7 bases short and J 1 base short, with 10 bases between. In DNA, the CDR3 is TGCGCCAGCGCGGAGCGCGGCACAGATACGCAGTATTTT. Translation: CASAERGTDTQYF.

The chain employs TRBV5-5 and TRBJ2-2; TRBD1 aligns across 8 bases. This CDR3 spans 16 amino acids. The V and J ends lost 0 bases and 5 bases, in that order; junction bases with no gene match: 6. The germline V gene has CDR1 SGHKS and CDR2 YYEKEE (reference sequence). Here the CDR3 DNA reads TGTGCCAGCAGCTTGGCAGGGGGCGAACTAACCGGGGAGCTGTTTTTT. This encodes CASSLAGGELTGELFF.

This rearrangement joins TRBV5-4 to TRBJ2-2; a possible D gene is TRBD2 (5 bases). CDR1 is SGHNT and CDR2 is YYREEE in the germline V gene (reference sequence). The V gene lost 4 bases and the J gene lost 5 bases, with 15 bases spanning the gap. The CDR3 runs 15 residues. The DNA for the CDR3 is TGTGCCAGCAGCACCGGGATATCGGGTACCGGGGAGCTGTTTTTT. Translating it yields CASSTGISGTGELFF.

For the CDR3, the DNA is TGTGCCAGCAGCAACCCGACAGGGGGGGGAGGCGGCTACACCTTC. As protein: CASSNPTGGGGGYTF. The chain carries TRBV5-4 and TRBJ1-2, with TRBD1 matching over 9 bases. The CDR3 is 15 residues long. V shed 4 bases and J 8 bases; nucleotides not matched to a gene: 12. The germline gives CDR1 SGHNT, CDR2 YYREEE (reference sequence).

The CDR3 DNA is TGTGCCAGCAGCCATAGTGTTGGGAGCTCCTACGAGCAGTACTTC. It encodes CASSHSVGSSYEQYF. The chain employs TRBV7-2 and TRBJ2-7; D is perhaps TRBD2 (5 bases). The CDR3 is 15 amino acids. From germline, CDR1 is SGHTA and CDR2 FQGNSA. The V end was cut by 5 bases, the J end by 0 bases, with 14 bases between.

The table lists this clone with a few counts. One end of the junction is discordant with germline, which a read error may explain. The rearrangement joins TRBV5-1 to TRBJ1-1, with D perhaps TRBD1 (6 bases). The CDR3 covers 13 residues. Germline V gene sequence: CDR1 SGHRS, CDR2 YFSETQ. In DNA, the CDR3 is TGCGCCAGCAGCTTGGCCAGGGACACTGAAGCTCTCTTT. It is translated as CASSLARDTEALF.

The chain combines TRBV30 with TRBJ1-5; a weak D match, TRBD1 (6 bases). The CDR3 covers 17 residues. The V gene's germline CDR1 is GTSNPN and CDR2 SVGIG (reference sequence). V dropped 0 bases and J dropped 2 bases, with 17 bases sitting between them. CDR3 in amino acids: CAWSVNRESLGNQPQHF. In DNA, the CDR3 is TGTGCCTGGAGTGTAAACAGGGAGAGCCTTGGCAATCAGCCCCAGCATTTT.

The chain joins TRBV11-2 to TRBJ1-1, with a possible D match to TRBD1 (5 bases). The CDR3 covers 13 residues. Germline V gives CDR1 SGHAT, CDR2 FQNNGV. V was shortened by 5 bases and J by 2 bases, with 9 bases between the two germline ends. CDR3 protein: CASSQGVNTEAFF. The CDR3 region has the DNA TGTGCCAGCAGCCAAGGGGTCAACACTGAAGCTTTCTTT.

The V call is TRBV30, the J call TRBJ2-4; TRBD2 agrees at 8 bases. The CDR3 runs to 14 residues. The germline CDR1 and CDR2 sequences are GTSNPN and SVGIG (reference sequence). Trimming at V came to 2 bases and at J to 6 bases, leaving 6 bases not matched to a gene. In DNA, the CDR3 is TGTGCCTGGAGTCCCTCCGCGGGGGGAAACATTCAGTACTTC. It codes for CAWSPSAGGNIQYF.

The chain is built from TRBV7-3 and TRBJ2-1, with D perhaps TRBD2 (5 bases). CDR3 size: 13 residues. V lost 3 bases and J lost 2, with 5 bases in between. CDR1 and CDR2 from the germline V gene are SGHTA and FQGTGA. CDR3 sequence reads: CASSLGAYNEQFF. In DNA, the CDR3 is TGTGCCAGCAGCTTGGGAGCCTACAATGAGCAGTTCTTC.

V gene TRBV18 combines with J gene TRBJ1-1; unclear D gene. Looked up from germline, CDR1 is KGHSH and CDR2 is LQKENI. Trimming removed 3 bases from V and 3 bases from J, with 14 bases in between. The CDR3 extends over 15 amino acids. The CDR3 DNA is TGTGCCAGCTCACCCCCCTTAGGAGGACACACTGAAGCTTTCTTT. Protein product: CASSPPLGGHTEAFF.

The chain carries TRBV11-2 and TRBJ2-1; 14 bases map to TRBD2. This CDR3 contains 18 residues. Germline loops: CDR1 SGHAT, CDR2 FQNNGV. V lost 4 bases to trimming and J lost 6 bases; unmatched junction nucleotides: 11. CDR3 sequence reads: CASSSIPLTSGGGNEQFF. Here the CDR3 DNA reads TGTGCCAGCAGCTCCATCCCGTTGACTAGCGGGGGGGGCAATGAGCAGTTCTTC. Full variable domain (rest looked up from reference TRBV11-2 and TRBJ2-1): EAGVAQSPRYKIIEKRQSVAFWCNPISGHATLYWYQQILGQGPKLLIQFQNNGVVDDSQLPKDRFSAERLKGVDSTLKIQPAKLEDSAVYLCASSSIPLTSGGGNEQFFGPGTRLTVL.

A word on this clone: A far larger clone is only one base removed, so a read error is likely. Because it lacks the conserved phenylalanine or tryptophan at the end, this CDR3 is likely a read error. The chain combines TRBV6-1 with TRBJ1-2, with a weak D call TRBD1 (5 bases). The CDR3 has 13 residues. Germline V lookup: CDR1 MNHNS, CDR2 SASEGT. Trimming cost V 7 bases and J 6 bases, with 15 bases left between them. The DNA of the CDR3 is TGTGCCAGCACCCCGGGGGTAGGGAATGGCTACACCTTG. Protein: CASTPGVGNGYTL.

The CDR3 here is CASSQDSGRTEAFF. The CDR3 bases are TGTGCCAGCAGCCAAGATTCAGGGCGGACTGAAGCTTTCTTT. This sequence joins TRBV4-2 and TRBJ1-1; weak D call: TRBD1 (5 bases). The CDR3 contains 14 residues. CDR1 LGHNA and CDR2 YNFKEQ come from the germline V gene. The V end was cut by 0 bases, the J end by 5 bases, with 10 bases between.

DNA for the CDR3: TGTGCCAGCAGCTCGGACAGGGGGCGAGGTGGCTACACCTTC. This codes for CASSSDRGRGGYTF. The chain has TRBV11-3 and TRBJ1-2, with TRBD1 matching over 11 bases. Trimming took 4 bases from V and 7 from J; bases not matched to a gene: 5. In germline, CDR1 is SGHNT, CDR2 YENEEA. The CDR3 extends over 14 amino acids.

V and J are TRBV7-2 and TRBJ1-3, with no clear D. Per germline, CDR1 SGHTA and CDR2 FQGNSA. With 2 bases removed from V and 0 bases from J, the gap between germline ends came to 11 bases. There are 16 residues in the CDR3. The CDR3 here is CASSLSGPSSGNTIYF. The CDR3 nucleotides read TGTGCCAGCAGCTTATCTGGTCCCAGCTCTGGAAACACCATATATTTT.

The V and J genes are TRBV6-5 and TRBJ2-2; 8 bases map to TRBD1. The germline V gene has CDR1 MNHEY and CDR2 SVGAGI. The J segment lost 3 bases and the V segment lost 6 bases, leaving 3 bases of the junction unmatched. The CDR3 totals 14 residues. The CDR3 DNA follows: TGTGCCAGCAGGGGACAGGCTCACACCGGGGAGCTGTTTTTT. Translation: CASRGQAHTGELFF.

This sequence joins TRBV27 and TRBJ2-5; 12 nucleotides agree with TRBD2. Germline-derived CDR1 and CDR2 are MNHEY and SMNVEV (reference sequence). This CDR3 is built from 17 residues. The V and J ends lost 1 base and 10 bases, in that order; junction bases with no gene match: 13. CDR3 sequence (DNA): TGTGCCAGCAGTTTATTGCCCCTAGCGGGGGGGTCAGGTATCCAGTACTTC. The encoded protein is CASSLLPLAGGSGIQYF.

The rearrangement links TRBV5-1 to TRBJ1-3; the D gene is possibly TRBD1 (6 bases). The germline V and J ends were trimmed by 0 bases and 2 bases, with 15 bases remaining between them. CDR1 is SGHRS, CDR2 YFSETQ, per germline. This CDR3 region has 17 residues. The CDR3 DNA follows: TGCGCCAGCAGCTTGGCCACCGGGACACGGACTGGAAACACCATATATTTT. Its protein product is CASSLATGTRTGNTIYF.

The chain is built from TRBV6-1 and TRBJ1-5; TRBD1 matches at 9 bases. This CDR3 comprises 13 residues. CDR1 is MNHNS and CDR2 is SASEGT in the germline V gene. V dropped 6 bases and J dropped 6; count of bases not matched to a gene: 3. The CDR3 region has the DNA TGTGCCAGCAGGGGGACAGGGTCTCAGCCCCAGCATTTT. This gives the protein CASRGTGSQPQHF.